This T cell receptor (beta chain) was captured in a study of T-cell memory formation after mild COVID-19. Germline V gene sequence: CDR1 MNHEY, CDR2 SVGAGI. The CDR3 consists of 17 residues. The V gene end was trimmed by 0 bases and the J gene end by 7 bases; junction bases not matched to a gene: 6. TCRdb re-called the 5' RACE reads through MiXCR, storing one row per CDR3 protein. This table holds about 270,000 distinct CDR3 sequences, over 15% found once. This clonotype originated in a man aged 18 to 30 who had mild COVID-19 (a few samples of this study predate the infection). Cell type and time point are not known. This chain links TRBV6-5 with TRBJ2-1; the match to TRBD2 covers 13 bases. Material: PBMCs or a T cell subset sorted from them (not recorded which). The CDR3 nucleotides read TGTGCCAGCAGTTACTCGATGACTAGCGGGGGGTGGAATGAGCAGTTCTTC. Amino acid sequence: CASSYSMTSGGWNEQFF.